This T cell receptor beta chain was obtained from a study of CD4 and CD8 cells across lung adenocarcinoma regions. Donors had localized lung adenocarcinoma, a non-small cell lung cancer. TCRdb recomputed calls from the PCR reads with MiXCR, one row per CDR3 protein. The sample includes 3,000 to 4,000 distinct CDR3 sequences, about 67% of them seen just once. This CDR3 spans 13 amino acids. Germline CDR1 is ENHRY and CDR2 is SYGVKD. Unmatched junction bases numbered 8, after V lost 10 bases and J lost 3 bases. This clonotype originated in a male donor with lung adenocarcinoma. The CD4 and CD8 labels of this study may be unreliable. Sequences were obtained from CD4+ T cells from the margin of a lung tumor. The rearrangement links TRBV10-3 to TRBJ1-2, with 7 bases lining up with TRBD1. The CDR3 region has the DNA TGTGCCAATACAGGGGATTCCCACTATGGCTACACCTTC. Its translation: CANTGDSHYGYTF.